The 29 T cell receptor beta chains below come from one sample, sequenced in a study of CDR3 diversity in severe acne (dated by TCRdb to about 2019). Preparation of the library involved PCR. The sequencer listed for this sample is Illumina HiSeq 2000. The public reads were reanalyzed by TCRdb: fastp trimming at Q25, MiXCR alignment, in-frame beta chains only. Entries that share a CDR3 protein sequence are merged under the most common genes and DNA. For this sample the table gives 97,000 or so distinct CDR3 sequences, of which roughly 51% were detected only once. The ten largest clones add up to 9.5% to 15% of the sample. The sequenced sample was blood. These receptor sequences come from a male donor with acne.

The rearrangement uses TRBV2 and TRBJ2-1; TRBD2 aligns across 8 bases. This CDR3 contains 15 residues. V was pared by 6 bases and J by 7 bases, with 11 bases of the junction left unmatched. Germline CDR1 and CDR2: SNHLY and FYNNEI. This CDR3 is CASSGRAAVANEQFF. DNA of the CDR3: TGTGCCAGCAGCGGGAGGGCCGCAGTTGCTAATGAGCAGTTCTTC.

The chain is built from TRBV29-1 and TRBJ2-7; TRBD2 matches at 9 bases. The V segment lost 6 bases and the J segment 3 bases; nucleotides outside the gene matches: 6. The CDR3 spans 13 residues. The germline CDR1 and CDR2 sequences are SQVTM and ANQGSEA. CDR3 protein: CSVGASGDYEQYF. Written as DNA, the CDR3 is TGCAGCGTCGGGGCTAGCGGGGACTACGAGCAGTACTTC.

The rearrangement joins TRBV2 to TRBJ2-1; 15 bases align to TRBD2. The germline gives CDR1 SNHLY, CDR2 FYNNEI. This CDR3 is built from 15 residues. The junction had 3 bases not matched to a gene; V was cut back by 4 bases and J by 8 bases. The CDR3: CASSGTSGRGDEQFF. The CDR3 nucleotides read TGTGCCAGCAGTGGGACTAGCGGGAGGGGTGATGAGCAGTTCTTC.

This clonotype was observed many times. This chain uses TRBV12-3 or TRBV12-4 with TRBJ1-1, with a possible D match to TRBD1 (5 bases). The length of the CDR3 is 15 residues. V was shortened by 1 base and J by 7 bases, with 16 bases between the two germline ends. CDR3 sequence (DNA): TGTGCCAGCAGTTTAGTGGATTCGGGGCAGAGTGAAGCTTTCTTT. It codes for CASSLVDSGQSEAFF.

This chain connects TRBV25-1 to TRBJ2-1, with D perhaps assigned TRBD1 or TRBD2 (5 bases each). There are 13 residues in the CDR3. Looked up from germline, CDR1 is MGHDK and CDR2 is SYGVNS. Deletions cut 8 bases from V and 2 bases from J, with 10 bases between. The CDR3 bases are TGTGCCAGCGGGACCTCAACCTACAATGAGCAGTTCTTC. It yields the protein CASGTSTYNEQFF.

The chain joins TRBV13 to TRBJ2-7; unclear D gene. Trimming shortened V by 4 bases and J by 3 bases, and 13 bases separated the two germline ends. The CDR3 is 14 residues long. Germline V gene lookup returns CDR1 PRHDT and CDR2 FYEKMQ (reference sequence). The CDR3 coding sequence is TGTGCCAGCAGCTCGCTAAGGGTTGGCTACGAGCAGTACTTC. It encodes CASSSLRVGYEQYF.

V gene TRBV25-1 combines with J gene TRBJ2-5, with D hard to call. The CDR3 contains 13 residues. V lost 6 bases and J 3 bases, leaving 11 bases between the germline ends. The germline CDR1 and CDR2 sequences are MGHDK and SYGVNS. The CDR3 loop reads CASSENNEETQYF. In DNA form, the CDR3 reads TGTGCCAGCAGCGAGAATAATGAAGAGACCCAGTACTTC.

The chain's CDR3 is CASSFKGLAFF. CDR3 DNA sequence: TGTGCCAGCAGTTTTAAGGGTCTAGCTTTCTTT. This chain uses TRBV28 with TRBJ1-1; D call uncertain. The CDR3 is 11 residues long. Germline lookup yields CDR1 MDHEN and CDR2 SYDVKM. V was trimmed by 3 bases and J by 10 bases, leaving 9 bases between them.

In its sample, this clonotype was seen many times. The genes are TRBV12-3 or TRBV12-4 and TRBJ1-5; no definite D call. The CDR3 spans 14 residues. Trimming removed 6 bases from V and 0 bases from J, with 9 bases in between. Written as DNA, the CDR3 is TGTGCCAGCAGCCTTCTGTATAGCAATCAGCCCCAGCATTTT. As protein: CASSLLYSNQPQHF.

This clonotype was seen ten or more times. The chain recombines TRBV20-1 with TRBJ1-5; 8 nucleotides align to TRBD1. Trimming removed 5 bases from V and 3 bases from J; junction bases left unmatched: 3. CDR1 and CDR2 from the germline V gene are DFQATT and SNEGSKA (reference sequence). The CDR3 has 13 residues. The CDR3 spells CSAQDRDNQPQHF. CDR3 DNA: TGCAGTGCTCAGGACAGGGACAATCAGCCCCAGCATTTT.

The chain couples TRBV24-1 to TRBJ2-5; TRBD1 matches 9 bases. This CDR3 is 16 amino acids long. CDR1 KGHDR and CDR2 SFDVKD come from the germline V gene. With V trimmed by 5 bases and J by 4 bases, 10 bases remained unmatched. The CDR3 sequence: CATSVVTGQGLETQYF. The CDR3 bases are TGTGCCACCAGTGTCGTCACGGGACAGGGATTAGAGACCCAGTACTTC.

The chain's CDR3 is CASSLFGQGEYEQYF. DNA of the CDR3: TGTGCCAGCAGCTTATTCGGCCAGGGCGAGTACGAGCAGTACTTC. The chain employs TRBV13 and TRBJ2-7; TRBD1 might be the D (5 bases). Germline CDR1 PRHDT, CDR2 FYEKMQ (reference sequence). This CDR3 contains 15 residues. Trimming removed 2 bases from V and 4 bases from J, with 15 bases in between.

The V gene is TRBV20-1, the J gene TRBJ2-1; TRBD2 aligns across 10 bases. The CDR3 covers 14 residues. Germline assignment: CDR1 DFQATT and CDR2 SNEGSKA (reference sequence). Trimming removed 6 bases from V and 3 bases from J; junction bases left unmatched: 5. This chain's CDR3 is CSATTSGFYNEQFF. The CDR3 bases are TGCAGTGCGACGACTAGCGGGTTCTACAATGAGCAGTTCTTC.

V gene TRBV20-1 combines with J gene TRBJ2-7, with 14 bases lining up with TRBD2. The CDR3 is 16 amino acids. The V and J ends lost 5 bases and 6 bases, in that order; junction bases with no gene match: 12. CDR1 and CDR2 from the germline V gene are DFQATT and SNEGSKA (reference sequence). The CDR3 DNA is TGCAGTGCTTCTTCGACTAGCGGGAGGGCCCCGGTCGAGCAGTACGTC. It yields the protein CSASSTSGRAPVEQYV.

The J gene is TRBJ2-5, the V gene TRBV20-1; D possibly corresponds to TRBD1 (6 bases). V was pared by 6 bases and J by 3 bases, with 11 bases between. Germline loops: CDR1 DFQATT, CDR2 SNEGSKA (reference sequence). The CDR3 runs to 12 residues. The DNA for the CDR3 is TGCAGTGCCTCAGGGGACAAAGAGACCCAGTACTTC. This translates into CSASGDKETQYF.

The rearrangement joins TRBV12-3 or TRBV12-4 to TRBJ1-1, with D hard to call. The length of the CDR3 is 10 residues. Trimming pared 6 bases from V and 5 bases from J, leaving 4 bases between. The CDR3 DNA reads TGTGCCAGCAGGGCGACTGAAGCTTTCTTT. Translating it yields CASRATEAFF.

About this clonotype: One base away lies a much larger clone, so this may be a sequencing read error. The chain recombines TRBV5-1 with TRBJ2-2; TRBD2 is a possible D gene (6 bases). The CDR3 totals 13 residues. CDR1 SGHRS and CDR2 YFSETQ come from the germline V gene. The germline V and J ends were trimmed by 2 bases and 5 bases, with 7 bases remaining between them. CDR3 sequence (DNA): TGCGCCAGCAGCTTCCGGGAGACCGGGGAGCTGTTTTTT. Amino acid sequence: CASSFRETGELFF.

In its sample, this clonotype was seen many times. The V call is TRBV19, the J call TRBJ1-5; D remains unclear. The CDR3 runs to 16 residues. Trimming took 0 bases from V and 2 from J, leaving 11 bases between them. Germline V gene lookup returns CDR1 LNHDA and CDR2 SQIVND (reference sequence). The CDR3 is CASSIDLREGNQPQHF. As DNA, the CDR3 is TGTGCCAGTAGTATAGATTTACGGGAGGGCAATCAGCCCCAGCATTTT.

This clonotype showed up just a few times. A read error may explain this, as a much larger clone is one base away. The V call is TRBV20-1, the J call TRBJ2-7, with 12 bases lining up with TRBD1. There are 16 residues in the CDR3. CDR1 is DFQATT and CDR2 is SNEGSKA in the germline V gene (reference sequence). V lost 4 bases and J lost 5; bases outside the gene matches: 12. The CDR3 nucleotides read TGCAGTGCTACCTCTACGGGACAGGGGGCGCTGGACGAGCAGTACTTC. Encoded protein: CSATSTGQGALDEQYF.

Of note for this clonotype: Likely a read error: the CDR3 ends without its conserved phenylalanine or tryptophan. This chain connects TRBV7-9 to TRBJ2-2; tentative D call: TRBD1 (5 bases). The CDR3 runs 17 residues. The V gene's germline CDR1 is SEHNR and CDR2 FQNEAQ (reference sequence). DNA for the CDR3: TGCGCCAGCAGACCAACTACATACAGGAGAGGAACCGGGGAGCTGTTTTCT. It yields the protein CASRPTTYRRGTGELFS.

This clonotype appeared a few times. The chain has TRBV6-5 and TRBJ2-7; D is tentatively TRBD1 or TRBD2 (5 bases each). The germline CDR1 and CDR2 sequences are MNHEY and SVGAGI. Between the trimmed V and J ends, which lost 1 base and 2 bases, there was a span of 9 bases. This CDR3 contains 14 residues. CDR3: CASSYFQGAYEQYF. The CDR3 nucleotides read TGTGCCAGCAGTTACTTTCAGGGAGCCTACGAGCAGTACTTC.

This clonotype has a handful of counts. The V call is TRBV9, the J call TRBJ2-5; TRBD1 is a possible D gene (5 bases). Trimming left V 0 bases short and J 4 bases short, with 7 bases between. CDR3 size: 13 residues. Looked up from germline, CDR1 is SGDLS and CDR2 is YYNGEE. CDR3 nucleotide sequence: TGTGCCAGCAGCGTAGGACAGTTAGAGACCCAGTACTTC. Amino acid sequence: CASSVGQLETQYF. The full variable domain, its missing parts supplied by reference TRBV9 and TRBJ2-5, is DSGVTQTPKHLITATGQRVTLRCSPRSGDLSVYWYQQSLDQGLQFLIQYYNGEERAKGNILERFSAQQFPDLHSELNLSSLELGDSALYFCASSVGQLETQYFGPGTRLLVL.

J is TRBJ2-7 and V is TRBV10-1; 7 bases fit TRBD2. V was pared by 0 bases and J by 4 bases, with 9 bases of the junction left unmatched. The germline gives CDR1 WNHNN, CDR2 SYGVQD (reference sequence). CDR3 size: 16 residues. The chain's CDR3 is CASSESKGGREYEQYF. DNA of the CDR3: TGCGCCAGCAGTGAGTCAAAAGGCGGGAGAGAGTACGAGCAGTACTTC.

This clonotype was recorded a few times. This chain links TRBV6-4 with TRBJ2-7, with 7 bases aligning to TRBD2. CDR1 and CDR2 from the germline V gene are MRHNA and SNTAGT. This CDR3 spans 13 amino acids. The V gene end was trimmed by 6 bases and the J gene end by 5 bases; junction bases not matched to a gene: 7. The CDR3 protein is CASRGGGGNEQYF. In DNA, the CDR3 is TGTGCCAGCAGGGGGGGGGGGGGAAACGAGCAGTACTTC.

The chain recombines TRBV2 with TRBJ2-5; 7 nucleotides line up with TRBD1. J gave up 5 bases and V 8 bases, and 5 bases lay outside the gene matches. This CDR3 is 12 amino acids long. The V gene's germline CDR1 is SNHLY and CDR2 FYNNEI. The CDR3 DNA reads TGTGCCAGCCGGGTCAGGGGGGAGACCCAGTACTTC. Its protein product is CASRVRGETQYF.

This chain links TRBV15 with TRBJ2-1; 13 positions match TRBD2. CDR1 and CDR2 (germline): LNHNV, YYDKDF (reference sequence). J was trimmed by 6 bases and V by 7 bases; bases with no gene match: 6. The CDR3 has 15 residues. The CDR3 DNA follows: TGTGCCACCACCAGGACTAGCGGGAGTCTCAATGAGCAGTTCTTC. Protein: CATTRTSGSLNEQFF.

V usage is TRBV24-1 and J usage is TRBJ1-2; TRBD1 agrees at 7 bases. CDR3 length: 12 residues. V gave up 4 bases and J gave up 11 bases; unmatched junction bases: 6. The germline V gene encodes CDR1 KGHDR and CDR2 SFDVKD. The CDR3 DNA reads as TGTGCCACCAGTGAATCGACAGGGCATTACACCTTC. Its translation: CATSESTGHYTF.

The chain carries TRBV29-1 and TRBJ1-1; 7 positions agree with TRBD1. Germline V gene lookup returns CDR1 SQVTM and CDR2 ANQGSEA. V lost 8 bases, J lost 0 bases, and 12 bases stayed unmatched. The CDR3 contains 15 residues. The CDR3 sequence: CSLGRGRNMNTEAFF. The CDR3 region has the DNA TGCAGCTTGGGTAGGGGGCGAAACATGAACACTGAAGCTTTCTTT.

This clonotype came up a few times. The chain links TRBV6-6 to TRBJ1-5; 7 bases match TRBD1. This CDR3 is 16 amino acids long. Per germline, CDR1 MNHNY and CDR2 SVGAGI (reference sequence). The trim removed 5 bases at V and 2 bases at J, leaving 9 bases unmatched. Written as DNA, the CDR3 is TGTGCCAGCAGTCCGAGGACAGGTCGGGGCAATCAGCCCCAGCATTTT. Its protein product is CASSPRTGRGNQPQHF.